This entry concerns a single TCR beta chain. Method: immunoSEQ multiplex PCR; TCRdb's copy keeps in-frame clones and lacks some. The data contain tens of thousands of clones, under 90% of them singletons. The germline V gene has CDR1 SGHTA and CDR2 FQGTGA. This CDR3 contains 17 residues. With 0 bases clipped from V and 9 bases from J, the junction kept 8 bases outside the gene matches. The source of the sample is a study of OX40 agonist ivuxolimab in advanced cancers. The source of this sequence is an adult with an advanced solid tumor such as melanoma, head and neck, liver or kidney cancer. The source was CD4+ or CD8+ T cells sorted from blood, collected in a trial of the OX40 agonist ivuxolimab. V is TRBV7-3 and J is TRBJ2-1; TRBD2 agrees at 13 bases. As DNA, the CDR3 is TGTGCCAGCAGCTTAACTATACTAGCGGGGGGGCCAGGTGAGCAGTTCTTC. Residues: CASSLTILAGGPGEQFF.